Below, 20 T cell receptor beta chains from the same sample are listed, as sequenced in a study of blood T cell repertoires in COVID-19. Sequenced by immunoSEQ multiplex PCR; TCRdb stores in-frame clones only, minus some. Of about 97,000 clones listed, about 85% are singletons. The sample taken for sequencing was peripheral blood. These receptors originate from a man in his fifties or sixties with active COVID-19.

The chain combines TRBV27 with TRBJ1-2; D perhaps matches TRBD1 (6 bases). The ends were cut back, 5 bases at V and 7 bases at J, with 14 bases in the middle. Germline V gene data show CDR1 as MNHEY and CDR2 as SMNVEV (reference sequence). The CDR3 runs 13 residues. For the CDR3, the DNA is TGTGCCAGCAGTCCTAGGGGGGGGTCTGGCTACACCTTC. Its protein is CASSPRGGSGYTF.

The genes are TRBV5-1 and TRBJ2-3; 7 nucleotides agree with TRBD2. J gave up 0 bases and V 4 bases, and 8 bases lay outside the gene matches. This CDR3 spans 16 amino acids. The germline V gene encodes CDR1 SGHRS and CDR2 YFSETQ. The DNA of the CDR3 is TGCGCCAGCAGCGGGGAGGGGCGAACTAGCACAGATACGCAGTATTTT. Translated: CASSGEGRTSTDTQYF.

This chain connects TRBV27 to TRBJ1-6; no firm D call. Germline V lookup: CDR1 MNHEY, CDR2 SMNVEV (reference sequence). Trimming pared 5 bases from V and 7 bases from J, leaving 12 bases between. The CDR3 has 14 residues. CDR3 in DNA: TGTGCCAGCAGTAGAGCCGACAAGAATTCACCCCTCCACTTT. Residues: CASSRADKNSPLHF.

The CDR3 coding sequence is TGTGCCAGCAGCTTGGTGGCTAGCGGGGGGATTGGCGAGCAGTACTTC. This encodes CASSLVASGGIGEQYF. The J gene is TRBJ2-7, the V gene TRBV5-4; TRBD2 agrees at 11 bases. The ends lost 0 bases at V and 6 bases at J; junction bases unmatched: 8. The CDR3 is 16 amino acids. Germline V gene sequence: CDR1 SGHNT, CDR2 YYREEE (reference sequence). The entire variable domain, with the rest obtained from reference TRBV5-4 and TRBJ2-7, is as follows: ETGVTQSPTHLIKTRGQQVTLRCSSQSGHNTVSWYQQALGQGPQFIFQYYREEENGRGNFPPRFSGLQFPNYSSELNVNALELDDSALYLCASSLVASGGIGEQYFGPGTRLTVT.

J is TRBJ2-5 and V is TRBV5-4; TRBD2 matches at 9 bases. This CDR3 is built from 14 residues. CDR1 SGHNT and CDR2 YYREEE come from the germline V gene (reference sequence). With 4 bases clipped from V and 1 base from J, the junction kept 2 bases outside the gene matches. The CDR3 reads CASSRSGGQETQYF. CDR3 nucleotides: TGTGCCAGCAGCCGTAGCGGGGGCCAAGAGACCCAGTACTTC.

Comments on this clone: Given a much more abundant clone one base away, this may be a read error. The rearrangement links TRBV20-1 to TRBJ1-2; the D gene is possibly TRBD1 (5 bases). The CDR3 has 10 amino acids. Germline CDR1 is DFQATT and CDR2 is SNEGSKA (reference sequence). The CDR3 loop is CSAGEDKTFF. Written as DNA, the CDR3 is TGCAGTGCTGGGGAGGACAAAACCTTCTTC.

This clone appeared a single time. The CDR3 DNA reads TGTGCCTGGAGTAGGACAGATTATGGCTACACCTTC. It codes for CAWSRTDYGYTF. The chain carries TRBV30 and TRBJ1-2; possibly TRBD1 for D (6 bases). With 2 bases removed from V and 5 bases from J, the gap between germline ends came to 9 bases. Per the germline V gene, CDR1 is GTSNPN and CDR2 is SVGIG (reference sequence). CDR3 size: 12 residues.

This chain uses TRBV18 with TRBJ1-5; weak D call: TRBD1 (6 bases). In germline, CDR1 is KGHSH, CDR2 LQKENI. This CDR3 has 15 amino acids. Between the trimmed V and J ends, which lost 6 bases and 4 bases, there was a span of 16 bases. CDR3 residues: CASSPQGHGNQPQHF. As DNA, the CDR3 is TGTGCCAGCTCGCCTCAGGGGCATGGGAATCAGCCCCAGCATTTT. The full variable domain, with the rest looked up from reference TRBV18 and TRBJ1-5, is NAGVMQNPRHLVRRRGQEARLRCSPMKGHSHVYWYRQLPEEGLKFMVYLQKENIIDESGMPKERFSAEFPKEGPSILRIQQVVRGDSAAYFCASSPQGHGNQPQHFGDGTRLSIL.

V and J are TRBV18 and TRBJ1-5, with D perhaps matching TRBD1 (6 bases). This CDR3 is 14 amino acids long. V lost 4 bases and J lost 4, with 11 bases in between. Germline lookup yields CDR1 KGHSH and CDR2 LQKENI. The chain's CDR3 is CASSQNRGNQPQHF. For the CDR3, the DNA is TGTGCCAGCTCACAAAATAGGGGGAATCAGCCCCAGCATTTT.

The rearrangement uses TRBV11-2 and TRBJ2-1; 7 bases line up with TRBD1. From germline, CDR1 is SGHAT and CDR2 FQNNGV. The V and J ends lost 1 base and 6 bases, in that order; junction bases with no gene match: 6. The CDR3 covers 15 residues. The CDR3 reads CASSLVQGRGNEQFF. CDR3 DNA: TGTGCCAGCAGCTTAGTACAGGGGAGAGGCAATGAGCAGTTCTTC.

This rearrangement joins TRBV28 to TRBJ1-2, with 10 bases aligning to TRBD1. Germline V gives CDR1 MDHEN, CDR2 SYDVKM. Losses at the gene ends were 7 bases for V and 6 bases for J; bases not matched to a gene: 8. The CDR3 is 14 residues long. The CDR3 is CASTRDRGQDGYTF. The CDR3 DNA is TGTGCCAGCACCCGCGACAGGGGGCAGGATGGCTACACCTTC.

This sequence joins TRBV18 and TRBJ2-7; a weak D match, TRBD1 (5 bases). The CDR3 is made up of 14 amino acids. V lost 1 base to trimming and J lost 6 bases, with 13 bases between them. Germline CDR1 KGHSH, CDR2 LQKENI. The CDR3 DNA follows: TGTGCCAGCTCACCACGTGCAGGGAAACCCGAGCAGTACTTC. As protein: CASSPRAGKPEQYF.

The chain has TRBV5-1 and TRBJ2-7, with 13 positions matching TRBD2. In germline, CDR1 is SGHRS, CDR2 YFSETQ. V dropped 7 bases and J dropped 2; count of bases not matched to a gene: 3. This CDR3 spans 14 amino acids. The CDR3 region is CASRTSGGTYEQYF. The CDR3 nucleotides are TGCGCCAGCCGGACTAGCGGGGGAACCTACGAGCAGTACTTC.

This clone was seen a handful of times. The rearrangement joins TRBV7-9 to TRBJ1-5, with TRBD1 identical over 7 bases. Germline V gene data show CDR1 as SEHNR and CDR2 as FQNEAQ (reference sequence). The V gene end was trimmed by 1 base and the J gene end by 4 bases; junction bases not matched to a gene: 4. The CDR3 sequence is 15 residues long. The DNA of the CDR3 is TGTGCCAGCAGCTTAGGGGACAGTCTAAATCAGCCCCAGCATTTT. Its protein is CASSLGDSLNQPQHF.

The rearrangement uses TRBV24-1 and TRBJ2-5; possibly TRBD2 for D (5 bases). Trimming stripped 3 bases from V and 5 bases from J, with 9 bases between. CDR3 size: 13 residues. Germline-derived CDR1 and CDR2 are KGHDR and SFDVKD. The chain's CDR3 is CATSDPRGETQYF. CDR3 bases: TGTGCCACCAGTGATCCGCGAGGGGAGACCCAGTACTTC.

The chain carries TRBV5-5 and TRBJ2-2, with 8 positions matching TRBD1. V dropped 4 bases and J dropped 0; count of bases not matched to a gene: 5. The CDR3 extends over 16 amino acids. Germline V gene sequence: CDR1 SGHKS, CDR2 YYEKEE (reference sequence). CDR3 coding DNA: TGTGCCAGCAGCCCAGGGACAGGTACGAACACCGGGGAGCTGTTTTTT. This sequence encodes CASSPGTGTNTGELFF.

The V and J genes are TRBV7-2 and TRBJ2-5; D remains unclear. With 8 bases removed from V and 5 bases from J, the gap between germline ends came to 21 bases. CDR3 length: 15 residues. Germline V CDR1 and CDR2: SGHTA, FQGNSA. This chain's CDR3 is CASLINPLAVETQYF. The CDR3 nucleotides are TGTGCCAGCCTCATAAACCCCCTGGCGGTGGAGACCCAGTACTTC.

This clone was detected only once. The CDR3 sequence is CASSRPPGQGGSNTEAFF. The CDR3 coding sequence is TGTGCCAGCAGCCGACCCCCGGGACAGGGGGGTTCCAACACTGAAGCTTTCTTT. The rearrangement links TRBV21-1 to TRBJ1-1; the table's D call TRBD1 went unverified against the DNA. TRBV21-1 is a recognized pseudogene. CDR3 length equals 18 residues.

This chain uses TRBV21-1 with TRBJ1-5; the D call in the table, TRBD1, was not verified against the DNA. TRBV21-1 represents a pseudogene. The CDR3 consists of 13 residues. For the CDR3, the DNA is TGTGCCAGCAGTAACAGGAGCAATCAGCCCCAGCATTTT. Translated: CASSNRSNQPQHF.

This clone was observed once. V usage is TRBV10-3 and J usage is TRBJ1-4; D might be TRBD1 (5 bases). Trimming removed 3 bases at V and 8 bases at J, with 16 bases between. This CDR3 contains 15 residues. From germline, CDR1 is ENHRY and CDR2 SYGVKD. DNA for the CDR3: TGTGCCATCAGTGACCCGGGACTCCTTGGGGAAAAACTGTTTTTT. Its translation: CAISDPGLLGEKLFF.